One sample yielded the 10 T cell receptor beta chains listed below, sequenced in a study of shared clonotypes between healthy human individuals. Some clones are missing from TCRdb's copy, which holds only in-frame ones; the method was immunoSEQ multiplex PCR. The sample carries under 650,000 clones, 90% to 96% recorded once. Sequencing input: naive CD4+ T cells sorted from blood. As to subset: CD45RA+ positively selected. The receptors were gathered from a woman in her thirties in good health.

The chain uses TRBV2 and TRBJ1-2; D ambiguous. Germline V gene data show CDR1 as SNHLY and CDR2 as FYNNEI. This CDR3 contains 13 residues. V was trimmed by 4 bases and J by 8 bases, leaving 14 bases between them. CDR3 sequence reads: CASSVVTSRGYTF. DNA for the CDR3: TGTGCCAGCAGTGTAGTAACTTCTCGGGGCTACACCTTC.

This clone has only one observation. The chain combines TRBV28 with TRBJ1-4; D is perhaps TRBD1 (5 bases). Trimming stripped 3 bases from V and 0 bases from J, with 14 bases between. The CDR3 runs 17 residues. CDR1 MDHEN and CDR2 SYDVKM come from the germline V gene. The CDR3 protein is CASSLGQIPATNEKLFF. CDR3 coding DNA: TGTGCCAGCAGTTTGGGGCAGATTCCTGCAACTAATGAAAAACTGTTTTTT.

This clone was observed once. The rearrangement uses TRBV5-6 and TRBJ1-5; 9 bases are shared with TRBD1. V was clipped by 2 bases and J by 4 bases; unmatched bases: 4. Germline CDR1 reads SGHDT; CDR2 reads YYEEEE. CDR3 length equals 15 residues. Here the CDR3 reads CASSLQGAGNQPQHF. The CDR3 DNA reads TGTGCCAGCAGCTTACAGGGGGCTGGAAATCAGCCCCAGCATTTT. Full variable domain (outside the CDR3, taken from reference TRBV5-6 and TRBJ1-5): DAGVTQSPTHLIKTRGQQVTLRCSPKSGHDTVSWYQQALGQGPQFIFQYYEEEERQRGNFPDRFSGHQFPNYSSELNVNALLLGDSALYLCASSLQGAGNQPQHFGDGTRLSIL.

As for this clone: An end of the junction differs from the germline gene, which may be a read error. V and J are TRBV5-3 and TRBJ2-5, with D unclear. TRBV5-3 falls under the ORF class, with uncertain function. The CDR3 sequence is 13 residues long. In DNA form, the CDR3 reads TGTGCCAGCAGCTTGGAGTCGTATGAGACCCAGTACTTC. Residues: CASSLESYETQYF.

The chain employs TRBV7-2 and TRBJ2-3; 10 bases map to TRBD2. The germline CDR1 and CDR2 sequences are SGHTA and FQGNSA. CDR3 length equals 15 residues. V lost 4 bases, J lost 4 bases, and 5 bases stayed unmatched. The CDR3 nucleotides are TGTGCCAGCAGCTCGCCAGCGGGAGGGCCAGATACGCAGTATTTT. Its translation is CASSSPAGGPDTQYF.

The chain joins TRBV19 to TRBJ1-1, with a possible D match to TRBD1 (6 bases). The germline gives CDR1 LNHDA, CDR2 SQIVND (reference sequence). The V and J ends lost 5 bases and 5 bases respectively, with 18 bases between them. This CDR3 region has 15 residues. CDR3 nucleotide sequence: TGTGCCAGTAGTTCCACAGGGCTTCGGAGGACTGAAGCTTTCTTT. This sequence encodes CASSSTGLRRTEAFF.

The rearrangement uses TRBV18 and TRBJ2-3; either TRBD1 or TRBD2 may supply D (5 bases each). Looked up from germline, CDR1 is KGHSH and CDR2 is LQKENI. The CDR3 loop spans 15 amino acids. Trimming shortened V by 5 bases and J by 2 bases, and 14 bases separated the two germline ends. CDR3 sequence reads: CASSRSQGATDTQYF. The CDR3 coding sequence is TGTGCCAGCTCAAGATCCCAGGGAGCCACAGATACGCAGTATTTT.

J is TRBJ1-1 and V is TRBV7-8; D ambiguous. This CDR3 comprises 14 residues. The germline gives CDR1 SGHVS, CDR2 FQNEAQ. Trimming left V 4 bases short and J 6 bases short, with 15 bases between. CDR3 coding DNA: TGTGCCAGCAGCTACCCGTTGGGGAGTTCTGAAGCTTTCTTT. This encodes CASSYPLGSSEAFF.

This clone is a singleton in its sample. The chain links TRBV5-1 to TRBJ2-5; 10 positions match TRBD2. With 4 bases clipped from V and 5 bases from J, the junction kept 8 bases outside the gene matches. Germline V gene lookup returns CDR1 SGHRS and CDR2 YFSETQ. This CDR3 is built from 15 residues. The CDR3 DNA sequence: TGCGCCAGCAGCGGAGCGGGAGGGCCATGGGAGACCCAGTACTTC. It specifies CASSGAGGPWETQYF.

This chain joins TRBV6-5 and TRBJ2-1, with 8 bases identical to TRBD2. The CDR3 has 11 amino acids. Per germline, CDR1 MNHEY and CDR2 SVGAGI. Losses at the gene ends were 5 bases for V and 10 bases for J; bases not matched to a gene: 1. The CDR3 protein is CASSGGGEQFF. The CDR3 region has the DNA TGTGCCAGCAGTGGCGGGGGGGAGCAGTTCTTC.